This T cell receptor beta chain was obtained from a study of monozygotic twins with inflammatory bowel disease. Of note for this clonotype: Its antigen is unidentified.

TCRdb reanalyzed the 5' RACE reads, giving one entry per CDR3 protein sequence and no DNA. This sample's table has more than 300,000 distinct CDR3 sequences. Study observations and caveats: Fewer clonotypes were shared with others by IBD patients than by healthy twins, especially with disease activity.

The material sequenced was blood. This sequence originates from a human donor with ulcerative colitis or Crohn's disease, or a healthy co-twin of an affected twin (not recorded which).

CDR3 sequence reads: CASSLEGGGDYEQYF. The chain employs TRBV5-5 and TRBJ2-7; the TCRdb call, TRBD1, lacks DNA for checking. The CDR3 spans 15 residues. Germline-derived CDR1 and CDR2 are SGHKS and YYEKEE (reference sequence). Full variable domain (missing parts from reference TRBV5-5 and TRBJ2-7): DAGVTQSPTHLIKTRGQQVTLRCSPISGHKSVSWYQQVLGQGPQFIFQYYEKEERGRGNFPDRFSARQFPNYSSELNVNALLLGDSALYLCASSLEGGGDYEQYFGPGTRLTVT.